This T cell receptor (beta chain) was captured by sequencing in a study of T cell responses to AZD1222 COVID-19 vaccine. Study conclusions and caveats: Females outnumbered males among donors, who were mostly white British; clonal diversity was possibly underestimated. Breadth and depth of Spike-specific TCRs rose after two AZD1222 doses.

Comments on this clone: The antigen remains unidentified.

The CDR3 totals 15 residues. Trimming removed 5 bases at V and 3 bases at J, with 16 bases between. Germline V gene sequence: CDR1 SGHAT, CDR2 FQNNGV. Assay used: immunoSEQ multiplex PCR; TCRdb lists only in-frame clones, some missing. Here the sample spans 120,000 or so clones, approximately 90% being singletons. This receptor was obtained from an adult in good health. The sequenced sample was peripheral blood, obtained on day 0 of AZD1222 vaccination. The chain combines TRBV11-2 with TRBJ1-2; perhaps TRBD1 as D (6 bases). CDR3 bases: TGTGCCAGCAGCCCCGATGCGGGGGCGCACTATGGCTACACCTTC. Encoded protein: CASSPDAGAHYGYTF. The complete variable domain, with remaining parts taken from reference TRBV11-2 and TRBJ1-2, reads EAGVAQSPRYKIIEKRQSVAFWCNPISGHATLYWYQQILGQGPKLLIQFQNNGVVDDSQLPKDRFSAERLKGVDSTLKIQPAKLEDSAVYLCASSPDAGAHYGYTFGSGTRLTVV.